This TCR beta chain is from a study of shared clonotypes between healthy human individuals. Study-level background: Used for every donor were three CD4 naive, three CD4 memory, two CD8 naive and one CD8 memory plate. Regarding the study as a whole: An anticipated effect of sequencing depth on clonotype sharing among donors was recognized. Lower generation probabilities were found for non-shared clonotypes than for those shared by all four donors.

Comments on this clone: Its antigen is as yet unknown. The same CDR3 is also encoded by other DNA sequences in this sample.

The table came from immunoSEQ multiplex PCR; TCRdb's copy has only in-frame clones and leaves some out. The sample shows over a million clones, around 95% of them seen only once. V was trimmed by 7 bases and J by 2 bases, leaving 15 bases between them. This CDR3 contains 14 residues. CDR1 SGHRS and CDR2 YFSETQ come from the germline V gene. The sample comprised naive CD4+ T cells sorted from blood. Regarding subset: CD45RA+ positively selected. The TCR sequence derives from a man aged 25-45 years in good health. The rearrangement uses TRBV5-1 and TRBJ1-1; D may be TRBD1 (6 bases). The CDR3 coding sequence is TGCGCCAGCTCGAGCAGGGGAAGTAACACTGAAGCTTTCTTT. Residues: CASSSRGSNTEAFF.